This TCR beta chain was found in a study of shared clonotypes between healthy human individuals. Broader study findings: Memory subsets generally showed smaller estimated richness than naive subsets did. The study found about 5% of naive CD4 clonotypes shared across a few donors.

CD8 cells classed as naive were CD45RO-negative and positively selected for CCR7, excluding terminally differentiated effector memory CD45RA+ cells. Method: immunoSEQ multiplex PCR; TCRdb's copy keeps in-frame clones and lacks some. The table has about 870,000 clones, almost 95% seen once. To note about this clone: Its antigen remains unknown.

V was pared by 1 base and J by 2 bases, with 6 bases between. This CDR3 has 13 amino acids. Per the germline V gene, CDR1 is SGHVS and CDR2 is FNYEAQ. The chain combines TRBV7-6 with TRBJ2-7, with D maybe TRBD1 (5 bases). This TCR derives from a man between 25 and 39 years old in good health. Sequencing used naive CD8+ T cells sorted from blood. CDR3 sequence (DNA): TGTGCCAGCAGCTTAGGACAGCCCTACGAGCAGTACTTC. Amino acid sequence: CASSLGQPYEQYF.